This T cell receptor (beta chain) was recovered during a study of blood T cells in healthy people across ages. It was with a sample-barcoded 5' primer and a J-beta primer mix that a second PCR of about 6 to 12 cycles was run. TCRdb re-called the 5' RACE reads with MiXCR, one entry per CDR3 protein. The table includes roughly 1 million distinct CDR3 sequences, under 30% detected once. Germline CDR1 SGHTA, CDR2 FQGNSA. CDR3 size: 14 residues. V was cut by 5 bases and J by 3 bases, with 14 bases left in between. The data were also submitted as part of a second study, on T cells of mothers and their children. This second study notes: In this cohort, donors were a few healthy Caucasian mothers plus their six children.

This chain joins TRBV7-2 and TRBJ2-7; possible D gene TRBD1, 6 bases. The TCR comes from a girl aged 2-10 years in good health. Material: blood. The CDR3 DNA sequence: TGTGCCAGCAGCCCTATGGACAGCTACTACGAGCAGTACTTC. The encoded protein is CASSPMDSYYEQYF.